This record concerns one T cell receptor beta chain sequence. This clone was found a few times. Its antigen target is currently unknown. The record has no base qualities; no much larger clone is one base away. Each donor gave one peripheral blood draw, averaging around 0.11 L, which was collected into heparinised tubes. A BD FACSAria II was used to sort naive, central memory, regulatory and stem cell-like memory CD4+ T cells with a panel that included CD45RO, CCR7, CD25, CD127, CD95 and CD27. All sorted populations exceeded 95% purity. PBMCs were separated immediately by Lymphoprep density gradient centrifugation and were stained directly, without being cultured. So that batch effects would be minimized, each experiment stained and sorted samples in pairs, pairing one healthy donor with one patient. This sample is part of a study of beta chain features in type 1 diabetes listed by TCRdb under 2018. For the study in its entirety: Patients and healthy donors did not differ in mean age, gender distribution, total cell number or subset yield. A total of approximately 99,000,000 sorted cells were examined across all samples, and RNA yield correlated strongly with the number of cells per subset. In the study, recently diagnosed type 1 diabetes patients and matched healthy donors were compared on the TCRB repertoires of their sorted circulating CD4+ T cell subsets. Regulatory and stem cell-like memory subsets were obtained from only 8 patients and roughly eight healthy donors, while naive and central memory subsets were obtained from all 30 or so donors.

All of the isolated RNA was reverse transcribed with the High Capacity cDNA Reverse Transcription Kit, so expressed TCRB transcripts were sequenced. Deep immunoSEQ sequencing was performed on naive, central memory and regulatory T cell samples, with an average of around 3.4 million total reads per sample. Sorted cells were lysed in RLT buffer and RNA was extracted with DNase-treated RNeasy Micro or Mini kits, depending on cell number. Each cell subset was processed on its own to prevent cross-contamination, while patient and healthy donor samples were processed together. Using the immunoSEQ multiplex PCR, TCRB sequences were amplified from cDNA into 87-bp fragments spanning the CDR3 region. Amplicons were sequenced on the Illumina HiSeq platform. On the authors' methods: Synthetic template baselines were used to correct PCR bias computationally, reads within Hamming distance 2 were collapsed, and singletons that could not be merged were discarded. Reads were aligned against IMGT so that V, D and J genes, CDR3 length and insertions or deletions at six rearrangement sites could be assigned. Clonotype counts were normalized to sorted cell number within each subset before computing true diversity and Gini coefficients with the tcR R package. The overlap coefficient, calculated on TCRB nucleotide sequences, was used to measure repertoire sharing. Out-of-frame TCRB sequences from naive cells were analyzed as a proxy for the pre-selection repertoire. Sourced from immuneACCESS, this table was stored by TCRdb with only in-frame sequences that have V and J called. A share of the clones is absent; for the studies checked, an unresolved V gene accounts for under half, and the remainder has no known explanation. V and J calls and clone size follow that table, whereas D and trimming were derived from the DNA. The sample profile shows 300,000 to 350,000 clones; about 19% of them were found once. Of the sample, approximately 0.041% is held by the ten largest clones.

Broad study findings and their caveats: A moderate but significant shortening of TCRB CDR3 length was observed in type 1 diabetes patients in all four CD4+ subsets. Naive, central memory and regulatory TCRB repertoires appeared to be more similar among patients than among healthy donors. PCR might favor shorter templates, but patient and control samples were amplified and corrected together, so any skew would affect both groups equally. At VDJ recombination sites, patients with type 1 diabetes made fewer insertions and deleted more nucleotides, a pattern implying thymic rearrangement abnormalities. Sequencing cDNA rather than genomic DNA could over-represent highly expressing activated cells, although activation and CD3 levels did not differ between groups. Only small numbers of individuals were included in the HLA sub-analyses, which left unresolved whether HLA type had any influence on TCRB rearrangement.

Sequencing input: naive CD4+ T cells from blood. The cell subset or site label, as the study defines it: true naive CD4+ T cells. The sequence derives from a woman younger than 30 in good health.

The nucleotides read TGTGCCAGCTCACCAACGTCTAGCGGGCCCTACGAGCAGTACTTC. Translation gives CASSPTSSGPYEQYF. The V and J segments used are TRBV18 and TRBJ2-7, with TRBD2 identical over 8 junction bases. From the germline V gene, CDR1 is KGHSH and CDR2 is LQKENI. For this chain, trimming is 2 bases at the V end and 2 bases at the J end, and the number of junction bases without a gene match is 5. The CDR3 contains 15 residues, cysteine and phenylalanine counted. Only the CDR3 DNA stays, 45 bases, in frame from base 1.